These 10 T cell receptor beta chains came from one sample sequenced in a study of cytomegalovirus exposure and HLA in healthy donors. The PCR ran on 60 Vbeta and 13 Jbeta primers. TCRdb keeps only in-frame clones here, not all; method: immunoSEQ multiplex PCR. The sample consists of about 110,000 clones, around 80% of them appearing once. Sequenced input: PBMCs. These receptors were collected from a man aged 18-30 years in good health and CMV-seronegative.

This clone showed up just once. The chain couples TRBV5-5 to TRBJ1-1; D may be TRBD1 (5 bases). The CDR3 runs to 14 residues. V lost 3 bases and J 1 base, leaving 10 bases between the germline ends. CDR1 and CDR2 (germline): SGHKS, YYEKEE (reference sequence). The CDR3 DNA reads TGTGCCAGCAGCTGGGTAGGGGCGAACACTGAAGCTTTCTTT. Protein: CASSWVGANTEAFF.

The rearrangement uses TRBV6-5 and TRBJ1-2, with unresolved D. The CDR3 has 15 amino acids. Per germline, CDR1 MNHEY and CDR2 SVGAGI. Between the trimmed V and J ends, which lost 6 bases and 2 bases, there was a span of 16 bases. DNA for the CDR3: TGTGCCAGCAGCCCCCCCCCAGGTTCAAACTATGGCTACACCTTC. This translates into CASSPPPGSNYGYTF.

The CDR3 DNA is TGTGCCAGCAGCTTGGTACAGGGTAATTTGGAAGCTTTCTTT. This encodes CASSLVQGNLEAFF. The V and J genes are TRBV5-6 and TRBJ1-1, with D perhaps matching TRBD1 (6 bases). Germline V CDR1 and CDR2: SGHDT, YYEEEE. The ends were cut back, 0 bases at V and 8 bases at J, with 14 bases in the middle. The CDR3 extends over 14 amino acids.

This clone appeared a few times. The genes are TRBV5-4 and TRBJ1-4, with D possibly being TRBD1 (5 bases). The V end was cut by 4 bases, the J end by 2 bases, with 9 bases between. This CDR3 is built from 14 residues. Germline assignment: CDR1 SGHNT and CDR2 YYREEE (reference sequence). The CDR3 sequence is CASSPGGTNEKLFF. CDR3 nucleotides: TGTGCCAGCAGCCCGGGGGGGACTAATGAAAAACTGTTTTTT.

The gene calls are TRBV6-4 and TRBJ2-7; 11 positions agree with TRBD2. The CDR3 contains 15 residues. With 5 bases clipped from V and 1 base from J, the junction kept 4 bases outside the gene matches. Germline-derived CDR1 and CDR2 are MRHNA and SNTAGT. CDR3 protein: CASSTLAGESYEQYF. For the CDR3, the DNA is TGTGCCAGCAGTACACTAGCGGGAGAGTCCTACGAGCAGTACTTC.

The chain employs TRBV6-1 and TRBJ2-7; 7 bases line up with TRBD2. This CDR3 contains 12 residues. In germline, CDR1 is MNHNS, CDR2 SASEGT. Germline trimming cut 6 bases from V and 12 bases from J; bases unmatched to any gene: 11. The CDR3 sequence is CASSLGPGLWYF. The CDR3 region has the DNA TGTGCCAGCAGCCTCGGCCCGGGACTATGGTACTTC.

The DNA of the CDR3 is TGCGCCAGCAGCCACGCGGCCAGCAGTGGCGAGCAGTTCTTC. Its protein product is CASSHAASSGEQFF. This chain links TRBV4-1 with TRBJ2-1; D is unresolved. V lost 3 bases and J lost 10, with 16 bases in between. This CDR3 has 14 amino acids. Germline V gives CDR1 MGHRA, CDR2 YSYEKL.

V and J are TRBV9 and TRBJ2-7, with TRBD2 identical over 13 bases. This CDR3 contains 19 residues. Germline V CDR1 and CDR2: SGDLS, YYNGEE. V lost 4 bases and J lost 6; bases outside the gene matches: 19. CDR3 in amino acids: CASSPQAPRTSGSSGEQYF. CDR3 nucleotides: TGTGCCAGCAGCCCACAAGCCCCTCGGACTAGCGGGAGTTCAGGCGAGCAGTACTTC.

The CDR3 DNA sequence: TGTGCCAGCTCACCACCGGGGGGGGCGGGGAATCAGCCCCAGCATTTT. It is translated as CASSPPGGAGNQPQHF. The J gene is TRBJ1-5, the V gene TRBV18; the D gene is possibly TRBD1 (6 bases). The CDR3 contains 16 residues. The V gene's germline CDR1 is KGHSH and CDR2 LQKENI. Deletions cut 0 bases from V and 4 bases from J, with 13 bases between.

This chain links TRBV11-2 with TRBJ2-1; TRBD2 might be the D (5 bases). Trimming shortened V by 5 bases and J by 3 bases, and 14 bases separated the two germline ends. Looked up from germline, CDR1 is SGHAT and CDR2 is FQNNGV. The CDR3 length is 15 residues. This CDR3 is CASSPHPGNYNEQFF. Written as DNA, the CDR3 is TGTGCCAGCAGCCCGCACCCGGGAAACTACAATGAGCAGTTCTTC.